These T cell receptor beta chains were read from a single sample in a study of cytomegalovirus exposure and HLA in healthy donors. Sequencing used immunoSEQ multiplex PCR; TCRdb keeps in-frame clones, though not all of them. The sample includes about 140,000 clones, 73% of them seen just once. The sequenced sample consisted of PBMCs. These receptors came from a woman between 35 and 50 years old in good health and CMV-seronegative. Each CDR3 is given with its conserved first and last residue. A D gene is named only where the DNA matches it firmly. Clone size is not always given. Where it is, it says once, few, many or a class for expanded clones.

d_gene	j_gene	abundance	v_gene	CDR3nt	CDR3aa
.	TRBJ1-1	.	TRBV5-1	TGCGCCAGCAGTAGCGGCCTGGAACGATCGGTCACTGAAGCTTTCTTT	CASSSGLERSVTEAFF
TRBD2	TRBJ2-1	.	TRBV7-3	TGTGCCAGCAGCCCATCCCGACTAGCGGGCACGAATGAGCAGTTCTTC	CASSPSRLAGTNEQFF
.	TRBJ1-1	.	TRBV5-1	TGCGCCAGCCGGAGGGCAGACGAGAATGAAGCTTTCTTT	CASRRADENEAFF
.	TRBJ2-3	.	TRBV18	TGTGCCAGCTCACCACCGGAAGGGGGCACAGATACGCAGTATTTT	CASSPPEGGTDTQYF
.	TRBJ2-3	.	TRBV7-9	TGTGCCAGCAGCTTAGATTTAGTGGTCCGATCCACAGATACGCAGTATTTT	CASSLDLVVRSTDTQYF
.	TRBJ1-3	once	TRBV15	TGTGCCACCAGCAATGGGGGGGGCTTCGCAAACACCATATATTTT	CATSNGGGFANTIYF
.	TRBJ2-5	.	TRBV7-9	TGTGCCAGCAGCTTAGCTCCGCGGTTGCAAGAGACCCAGTACTTC	CASSLAPRLQETQYF
.	TRBJ1-2	.	TRBV25-1	TGTGCCAGCAGTGAAAGGGCAGGGTGTGGCTACACCTTC	CASSERAGCGYTF
.	TRBJ1-1	.	TRBV19	TGTGCCAGTAGTATCCTGAGCCTACAGGGACGGACTGAAGCTTTCTTT	CASSILSLQGRTEAFF
.	TRBJ1-2	.	TRBV7-9	TGTGCCAGCAGCTTAGAGCAGACTTACTATGGCTACACCTTC	CASSLEQTYYGYTF
.	TRBJ1-1	.	TRBV5-4	TGTGCCAGCAGCTTGCCGAGTTCCACTGAAGCTTTCTTT	CASSLPSSTEAFF
.	TRBJ1-1	few	TRBV5-4	TGTGCCAGCAGTCCCAACCGAGGTCAGTGGGCTTTCTTT	CASSPNRGQWAFF
TRBD1	TRBJ1-2	.	TRBV15	TGTGCCACCAGCAGAGATAAGGGCGCAGGGACAGCAGTAGGCTACACCTTC	CATSRDKGAGTAVGYTF
TRBD2	TRBJ2-5	.	TRBV27	TGTGCCACCAAAGGGGAGGGGGAGACCCAGTACTTC	CATKGEGETQYF
.	TRBJ2-2	.	TRBV25-1	TGTGCCAGCAGTTACACCGCCGGGGAGCTGTTTTTT	CASSYTAGELFF
.	TRBJ2-1	.	TRBV7-6	TGTGCCAGCAGCTTAGCGCGAGAAAATGAGCAGTTCTTC	CASSLARENEQFF
.	TRBJ2-1	.	TRBV4-3	TGCGCCAGCAGCCAAGATCAATGGGCACAGAGCTCCTACAATGAGCAGTTCTTC	CASSQDQWAQSSYNEQFF
TRBD1	TRBJ2-7	few	TRBV6-6	TGTGCCAGCAGTTACTGGGACAGGGAAAGATCCGAGCAGTACTTC	CASSYWDRERSEQYF
.	TRBJ1-5	.	TRBV6-6	TGTGCCAGCAGCCGAGAGTACAATCAGCCCCAGCATTTT	CASSREYNQPQHF
.	TRBJ2-6	.	TRBV19	TGTGCCAGTAGTGCCTCAGACTCTGGGGCCAACGTCCTGACTTTC	CASSASDSGANVLTF
.	TRBJ2-7	few	TRBV5-1	TGCGCCAGCAGCGTGACAGTAGATTACGAGCAGTACTTC	CASSVTVDYEQYF
TRBD1	TRBJ2-1	.	TRBV5-1	TGCGCCAGCAGCTCGACAGGGGGGAGTAGTGAGCAGTTCTTC	CASSSTGGSSEQFF
TRBD2	TRBJ2-1	.	TRBV4-2	TGTGCCAGCAGCCAAGAACTAGCGGGGGGCGGTGAGCAGTTCTTC	CASSQELAGGGEQFF
.	TRBJ2-1	once	TRBV2	TGTGCCAGCAGTTCAGGATCAACCTACAATGAGCAGTTCTTC	CASSSGSTYNEQFF
.	TRBJ2-3	.	TRBV9	TGTGCCAGCAGCGTTGCCCTAAGCACAGATACGCAGTATTTT	CASSVALSTDTQYF
TRBD1	TRBJ1-2	.	TRBV7-2	TGTGCCAGCAGCCCTAACGACAGGGGGCTAATCACGGGCTACACCTTC	CASSPNDRGLITGYTF